Below, 15 T cell receptor beta chains from the same sample are listed, as sequenced in a study of T cells in Graves' hyperthyroidism and ophthalmopathy. The CDR3 regions of TCR beta were amplified from RNA transcripts. Primed by the HTBI set, a first-round RT-PCR was run on the TCR CDR3. One entry per CDR3 protein results from TCRdb running MiXCR on the multiplex PCR reads. The table shows about 770,000 distinct CDR3 sequences, with 18% occurring only once. Sequencing was performed on blood. All receptors derive from a woman aged 50 to 60 with Graves' hyperthyroidism that later progressed to Graves' ophthalmopathy.

This chain joins TRBV19 and TRBJ1-1, with 9 positions matching TRBD1. V was clipped by 4 bases and J by 11 bases; unmatched bases: 17. This CDR3 region has 16 residues. CDR1 and CDR2 (germline): LNHDA, SQIVND (reference sequence). The CDR3 reads CASSTQQGALGHLAFF. CDR3 DNA: TGTGCCAGTAGTACTCAACAGGGGGCGCTTGGCCATCTTGCTTTCTTT.

This clonotype was seen ten or more times. The chain recombines TRBV3-1 with TRBJ2-1; a weak D match, TRBD1 (5 bases). Looked up from germline, CDR1 is LGHDT and CDR2 is YNNKEL (reference sequence). Between the trimmed V and J ends, which lost 0 bases and 4 bases, there was a span of 16 bases. The CDR3 has 17 residues. The CDR3 DNA reads TGTGCCAGCAGCCAAGACAAGGGCAGGGTGCAATACAATGAGCAGTTCTTC. This sequence encodes CASSQDKGRVQYNEQFF.

This clonotype has more than one count but fewer than ten. The chain links TRBV18 to TRBJ2-5; D may be TRBD2 (6 bases). Per germline, CDR1 KGHSH and CDR2 LQKENI. The V end was cut by 3 bases, the J end by 5 bases, with 13 bases between. This CDR3 spans 14 amino acids. The CDR3 DNA sequence: TGTGCCAGCTCACCGAAAGGACTAACGGAGACCCAGTACTTC. Translated: CASSPKGLTETQYF. Full variable domain (missing parts from reference TRBV18 and TRBJ2-5): NAGVMQNPRHLVRRRGQEARLRCSPMKGHSHVYWYRQLPEEGLKFMVYLQKENIIDESGMPKERFSAEFPKEGPSILRIQQVVRGDSAAYFCASSPKGLTETQYFGPGTRLLVL.

This chain uses TRBV28 with TRBJ1-1; D not certain. The CDR3 is 11 amino acids. The germline V and J ends were trimmed by 8 bases and 11 bases, with 15 bases remaining between them. Per germline, CDR1 MDHEN and CDR2 SYDVKM. The CDR3 DNA follows: TGTGCCAGCGCATTCAGGAGGACGGCTTTCTTT. Translating gives CASAFRRTAFF. The complete variable domain, with remaining parts taken from reference TRBV28 and TRBJ1-1, reads DVKVTQSSRYLVKRTGEKVFLECVQDMDHENMFWYRQDPGLGLRLIYFSYDVKMKEKGDIPEGYSVSREKKERFSLILESASTNQTSMYLCASAFRRTAFFGQGTRLTVV.

V gene TRBV6-2 or TRBV6-3 combines with J gene TRBJ2-3; D remains ambiguous. Germline CDR1 MNHEY, CDR2 SVGEGT. CDR3 length: 16 amino acids. Trimming shortened V by 5 bases and J by 2 bases, and 17 bases separated the two germline ends. DNA of the CDR3: TGTGCCAGCAGTCCGATATTGGGCCCCCTCACAGATACGCAGTATTTT. Translation gives CASSPILGPLTDTQYF.

In this sample, this clonotype turned up many times. The rearrangement joins TRBV30 to TRBJ2-1; 8 bases are shared with TRBD1. The V gene end was trimmed by 1 base and the J gene end by 9 bases; junction bases not matched to a gene: 5. CDR3 length equals 13 residues. CDR1 GTSNPN and CDR2 SVGIG come from the germline V gene (reference sequence). CDR3 DNA sequence: TGTGCCTGGAGTGGGACAGGGCTGGCTGAGCAGTTCTTC. Protein sequence: CAWSGTGLAEQFF.

The V and J genes are TRBV19 and TRBJ1-5; D not certain. Germline V gives CDR1 LNHDA, CDR2 SQIVND (reference sequence). This CDR3 is 14 amino acids long. V lost 2 bases and J 6 bases, leaving 11 bases between the germline ends. The CDR3 loop reads CASSISPMAQPQHF. The CDR3 bases are TGTGCCAGTAGTATAAGCCCGATGGCTCAGCCCCAGCATTTT.

In its sample, this clonotype was seen a few times. CDR3 residues: CASNYRGHGYTF. The CDR3 region has the DNA TGTGCCAGCAACTACAGAGGCCATGGCTACACCTTC. This chain uses TRBV12-3 or TRBV12-4 with TRBJ1-2; D remains unclear. Trimming left V 7 bases short and J 6 bases short, with 12 bases between. The CDR3 is made up of 12 amino acids.

The chain combines TRBV10-3 with TRBJ2-1; D may be TRBD2 (6 bases). V lost 8 bases to trimming and J lost 9 bases, with 11 bases between them. CDR3 length: 11 amino acids. Per the germline V gene, CDR1 is ENHRY and CDR2 is SYGVKD. CDR3 nucleotide sequence: TGTGCCATCCGCGGGGATAGTGAGCAGTTCTTC. It yields the protein CAIRGDSEQFF.

This clonotype was seen a handful of times. The chain is built from TRBV5-1 and TRBJ2-5, with TRBD2 as a possible D gene (6 bases). The V and J ends lost 3 bases and 5 bases respectively, with 17 bases between them. The CDR3 is 15 amino acids. Germline V lookup: CDR1 SGHRS, CDR2 YFSETQ. CDR3 protein: CASSSGPGSGETQYF. CDR3 nucleotide sequence: TGCGCCAGCAGCTCGGGCCCCGGGAGTGGGGAGACCCAGTACTTC.

This clonotype was observed a few times. V and J are TRBV7-6 and TRBJ2-1; 10 bases match TRBD2. Trimming cost V 4 bases and J 6 bases; bases outside gene matches: 6. The CDR3 has 15 amino acids. Germline CDR1 is SGHVS and CDR2 is FNYEAQ. The CDR3 nucleotides read TGTGCCAGCAGCTCGCCAGCGGGGGGGCCCAATGAGCAGTTCTTC. Translating gives CASSSPAGGPNEQFF.

This clonotype was recorded at least ten times. The CDR3 spells CASSQGQGGTDTQYF. The CDR3 DNA is TGTGCCAGCAGCCAAGGTCAGGGGGGAACAGATACGCAGTATTTT. V and J are TRBV3-1 and TRBJ2-3, with D possibly matching TRBD1 (7 bases). CDR3 length equals 15 residues. Trimming removed 1 base at V and 3 bases at J, with 11 bases between. Germline V gene data show CDR1 as LGHDT and CDR2 as YNNKEL (reference sequence).

The genes are TRBV27 and TRBJ1-4; D is unclear. The ends were cut back, 3 bases at V and 3 bases at J, with 8 bases in the middle. CDR1 is MNHEY and CDR2 is SMNVEV in the germline V gene (reference sequence). The CDR3 has 14 residues. CDR3 in amino acids: CASSLRAANEKLFF. As DNA, the CDR3 is TGTGCCAGCAGTTTGAGGGCCGCTAATGAAAAACTGTTTTTT.

This clonotype came up a few times. J is TRBJ2-7 and V is TRBV20-1; D may be TRBD1 or TRBD2 (5 bases each). This CDR3 comprises 13 residues. Trimming cost V 8 bases and J 6 bases, with 20 bases left between them. The germline CDR1 and CDR2 sequences are DFQATT and SNEGSKA (reference sequence). In DNA, the CDR3 is TGCAGTCAGACCGGGCGACTTGGGGGCGAGCAGTACTTC. Translation gives CSQTGRLGGEQYF.

The sample holds a few counts of this clonotype. The chain is built from TRBV19 and TRBJ2-1, with a possible D match to TRBD2 (6 bases). CDR1 is LNHDA, CDR2 SQIVND, per germline (reference sequence). The CDR3 spans 19 residues. Trimming removed 1 base from V and 6 bases from J, with 25 bases in between. CDR3: CASSIGRASLLGRTNEQFF. The CDR3 DNA reads as TGTGCCAGTAGTATAGGGAGGGCAAGTTTACTGGGGCGAACCAATGAGCAGTTCTTC. Filled out from reference TRBV19 and TRBJ2-1, the complete variable domain reads DGGITQSPKYLFRKEGQNVTLSCEQNLNHDAMYWYRQDPGQGLRLIYYSQIVNDFQKGDIAEGYSVSREKKESFPLTVTSAQKNPTAFYLCASSIGRASLLGRTNEQFFGPGTRLTVL.